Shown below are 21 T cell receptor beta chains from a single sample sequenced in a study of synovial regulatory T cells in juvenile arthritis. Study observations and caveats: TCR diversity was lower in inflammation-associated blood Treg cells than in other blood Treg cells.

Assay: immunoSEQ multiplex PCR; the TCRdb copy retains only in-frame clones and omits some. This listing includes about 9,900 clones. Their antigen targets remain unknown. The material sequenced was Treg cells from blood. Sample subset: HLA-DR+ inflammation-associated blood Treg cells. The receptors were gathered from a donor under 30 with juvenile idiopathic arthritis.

The CDR3 spells CASSSIAGGPQNEQFF. The chain joins TRBV6-6 to TRBJ2-1; TCRdb's D call of TRBD2 is untestable without DNA. Germline V gives CDR1 MNHNY, CDR2 SVGAGI (reference sequence). The CDR3 runs to 16 residues. No DNA is listed.

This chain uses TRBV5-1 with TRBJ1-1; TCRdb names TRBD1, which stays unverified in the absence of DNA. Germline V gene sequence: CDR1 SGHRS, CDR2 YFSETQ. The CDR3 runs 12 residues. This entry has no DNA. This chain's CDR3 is CASSNDRASAFF.

CDR3 region: CASSQGQGINYGYTF. The chain is built from TRBV4-3 and TRBJ1-2; the TCRdb call, TRBD1, lacks DNA for checking. The CDR3 runs to 15 residues. Only the protein is on record. Per germline, CDR1 LGHNA and CDR2 YSLEER.

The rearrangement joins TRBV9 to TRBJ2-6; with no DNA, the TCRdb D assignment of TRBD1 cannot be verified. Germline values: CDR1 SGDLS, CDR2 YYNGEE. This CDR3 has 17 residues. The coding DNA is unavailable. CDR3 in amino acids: CASSGFQGAGGANVLTF.

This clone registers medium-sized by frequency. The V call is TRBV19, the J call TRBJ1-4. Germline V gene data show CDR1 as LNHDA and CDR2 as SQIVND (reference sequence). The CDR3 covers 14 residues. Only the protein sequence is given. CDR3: CASSINRAGEKLFF. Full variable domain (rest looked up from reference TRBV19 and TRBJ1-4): DGGITQSPKYLFRKEGQNVTLSCEQNLNHDAMYWYRQDPGQGLRLIYYSQIVNDFQKGDIAEGYSVSREKKESFPLTVTSAQKNPTAFYLCASSINRAGEKLFFGSGTQLSVL.

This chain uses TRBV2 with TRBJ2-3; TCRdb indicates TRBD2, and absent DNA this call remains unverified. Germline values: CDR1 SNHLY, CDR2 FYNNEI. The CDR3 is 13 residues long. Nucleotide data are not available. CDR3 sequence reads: CASRLTSRGPQYF.

CDR3 sequence reads: CASSSSAGGNSPLHF. The rearrangement joins TRBV25-1 to TRBJ1-6. CDR1 is MGHDK, CDR2 SYGVNS, per germline. This CDR3 is built from 15 residues. No DNA sequence was recorded.

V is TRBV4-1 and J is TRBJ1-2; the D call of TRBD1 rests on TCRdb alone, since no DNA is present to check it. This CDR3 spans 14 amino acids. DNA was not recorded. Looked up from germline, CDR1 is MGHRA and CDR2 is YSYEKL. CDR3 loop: CASSQARTVGRYTF.

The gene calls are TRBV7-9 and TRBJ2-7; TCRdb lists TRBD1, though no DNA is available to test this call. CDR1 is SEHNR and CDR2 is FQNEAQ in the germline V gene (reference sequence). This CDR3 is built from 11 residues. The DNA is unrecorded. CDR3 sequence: CASSPKYEQYF.

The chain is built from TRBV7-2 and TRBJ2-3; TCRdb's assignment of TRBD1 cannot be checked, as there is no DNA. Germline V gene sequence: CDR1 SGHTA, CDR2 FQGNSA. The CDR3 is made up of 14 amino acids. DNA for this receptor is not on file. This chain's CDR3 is CASSLRQTTDAQYF. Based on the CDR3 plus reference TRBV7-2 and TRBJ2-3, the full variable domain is GAGVSQSPSNKVTEKGKDVELRCDPISGHTALYWYRQSLGQGLEFLIYFQGNSAPDKSGLPSDRFSAERTGGSVSTLTIQRTQQEDSAVYLCASSLRQTTDAQYFGPGTRLTVL.

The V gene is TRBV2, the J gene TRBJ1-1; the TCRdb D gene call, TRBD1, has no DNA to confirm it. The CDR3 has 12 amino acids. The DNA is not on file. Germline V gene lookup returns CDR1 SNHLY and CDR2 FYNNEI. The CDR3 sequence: CASSKTVLEAFF. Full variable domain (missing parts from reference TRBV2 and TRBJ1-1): EPEVTQTPSHQVTQMGQEVILRCVPISNHLYFYWYRQILGQKVEFLVSFYNNEISEKSEIFDDQFSVERPDGSNFTLKIRSTKLEDSAMYFCASSKTVLEAFFGQGTRLTVV.

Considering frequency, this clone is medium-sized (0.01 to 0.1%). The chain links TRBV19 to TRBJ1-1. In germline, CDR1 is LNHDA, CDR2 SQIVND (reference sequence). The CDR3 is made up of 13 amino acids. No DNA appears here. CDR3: CASSLGGSPEAFF. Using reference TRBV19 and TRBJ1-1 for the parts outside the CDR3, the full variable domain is DGGITQSPKYLFRKEGQNVTLSCEQNLNHDAMYWYRQDPGQGLRLIYYSQIVNDFQKGDIAEGYSVSREKKESFPLTVTSAQKNPTAFYLCASSLGGSPEAFFGQGTRLTVV.

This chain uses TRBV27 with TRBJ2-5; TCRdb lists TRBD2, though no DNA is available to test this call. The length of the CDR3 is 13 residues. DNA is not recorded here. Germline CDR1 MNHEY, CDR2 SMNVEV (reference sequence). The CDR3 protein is CVGGTSGQETQYF.

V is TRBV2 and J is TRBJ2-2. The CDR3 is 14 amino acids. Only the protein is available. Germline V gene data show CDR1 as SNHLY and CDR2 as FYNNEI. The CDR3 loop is CASSARSYTGELFF. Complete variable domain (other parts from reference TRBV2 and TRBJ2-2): EPEVTQTPSHQVTQMGQEVILRCVPISNHLYFYWYRQILGQKVEFLVSFYNNEISEKSEIFDDQFSVERPDGSNFTLKIRSTKLEDSAMYFCASSARSYTGELFFGEGSRLTVL.

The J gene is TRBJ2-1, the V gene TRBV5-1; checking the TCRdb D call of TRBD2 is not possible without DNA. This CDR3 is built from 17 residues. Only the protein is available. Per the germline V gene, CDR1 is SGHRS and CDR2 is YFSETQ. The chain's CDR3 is CASSFSGGDSLNNEQFF.

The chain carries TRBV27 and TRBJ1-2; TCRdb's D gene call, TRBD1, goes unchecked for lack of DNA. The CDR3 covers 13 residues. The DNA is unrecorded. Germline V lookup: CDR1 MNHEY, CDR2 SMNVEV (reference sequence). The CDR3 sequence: CASSTWTDSGYTF.

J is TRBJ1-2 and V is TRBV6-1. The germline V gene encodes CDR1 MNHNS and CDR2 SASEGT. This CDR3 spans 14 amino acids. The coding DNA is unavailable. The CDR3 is CASSGGRGDYGYTF.

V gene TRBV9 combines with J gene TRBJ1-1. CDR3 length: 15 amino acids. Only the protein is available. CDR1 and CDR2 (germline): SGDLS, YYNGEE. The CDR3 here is CASSAAGRMNTEAFF. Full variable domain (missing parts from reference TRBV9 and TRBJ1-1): DSGVTQTPKHLITATGQRVTLRCSPRSGDLSVYWYQQSLDQGLQFLIQYYNGEERAKGNILERFSAQQFPDLHSELNLSSLELGDSALYFCASSAAGRMNTEAFFGQGTRLTVV.

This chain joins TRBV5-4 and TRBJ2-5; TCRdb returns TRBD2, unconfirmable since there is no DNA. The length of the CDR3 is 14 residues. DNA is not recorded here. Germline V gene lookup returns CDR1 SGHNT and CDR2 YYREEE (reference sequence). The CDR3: CASKTGGVGETQYF.

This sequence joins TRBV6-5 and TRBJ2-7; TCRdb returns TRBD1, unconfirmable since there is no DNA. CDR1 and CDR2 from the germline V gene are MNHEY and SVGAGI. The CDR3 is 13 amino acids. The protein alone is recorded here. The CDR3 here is CASSGTGTYEQYF.

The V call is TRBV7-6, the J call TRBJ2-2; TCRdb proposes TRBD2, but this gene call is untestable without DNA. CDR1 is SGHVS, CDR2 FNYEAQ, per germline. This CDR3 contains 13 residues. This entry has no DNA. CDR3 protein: CASSPQGGGELFF.